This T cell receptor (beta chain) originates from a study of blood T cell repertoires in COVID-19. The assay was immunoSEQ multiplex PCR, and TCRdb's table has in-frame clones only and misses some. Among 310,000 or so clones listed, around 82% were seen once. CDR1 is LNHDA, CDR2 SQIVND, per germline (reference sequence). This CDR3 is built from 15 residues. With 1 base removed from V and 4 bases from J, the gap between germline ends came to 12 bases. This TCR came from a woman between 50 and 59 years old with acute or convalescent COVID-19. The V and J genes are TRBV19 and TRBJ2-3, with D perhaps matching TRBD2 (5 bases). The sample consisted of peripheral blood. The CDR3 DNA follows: TGTGCCAGTAGTATAGTAGGAGGATCCTCAGATACGCAGTATTTT. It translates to CASSIVGGSSDTQYF.